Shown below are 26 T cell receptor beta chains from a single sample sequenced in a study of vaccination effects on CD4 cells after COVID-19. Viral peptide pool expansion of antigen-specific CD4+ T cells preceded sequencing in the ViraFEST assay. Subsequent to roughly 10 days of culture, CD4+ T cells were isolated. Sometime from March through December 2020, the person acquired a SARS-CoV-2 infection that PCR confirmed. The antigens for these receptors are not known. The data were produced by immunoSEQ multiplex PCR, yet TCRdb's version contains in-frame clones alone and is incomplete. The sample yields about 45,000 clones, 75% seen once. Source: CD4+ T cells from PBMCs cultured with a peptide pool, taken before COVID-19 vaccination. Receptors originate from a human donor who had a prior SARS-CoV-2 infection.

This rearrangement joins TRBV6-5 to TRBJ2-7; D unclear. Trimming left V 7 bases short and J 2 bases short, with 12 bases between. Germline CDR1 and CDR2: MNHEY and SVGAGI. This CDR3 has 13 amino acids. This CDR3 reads CASISGAAYEQYF. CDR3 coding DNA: TGTGCCAGCATTTCCGGTGCGGCCTACGAGCAGTACTTC.

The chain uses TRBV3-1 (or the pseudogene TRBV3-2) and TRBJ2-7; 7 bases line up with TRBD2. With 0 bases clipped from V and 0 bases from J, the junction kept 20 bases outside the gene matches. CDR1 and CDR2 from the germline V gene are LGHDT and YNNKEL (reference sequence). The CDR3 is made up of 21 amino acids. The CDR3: CASSQDGGRSSGERISYEQYF. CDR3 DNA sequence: TGTGCCAGCAGCCAAGATGGGGGTCGGTCTAGCGGAGAAAGAATCTCCTACGAGCAGTACTTC.

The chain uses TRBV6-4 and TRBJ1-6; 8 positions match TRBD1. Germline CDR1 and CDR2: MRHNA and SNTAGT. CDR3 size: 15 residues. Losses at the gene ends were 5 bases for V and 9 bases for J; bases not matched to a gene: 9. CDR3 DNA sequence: TGTGCCAGCAGTTCCCCCGGGACAGGAACTTCACCCCTCCACTTT. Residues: CASSSPGTGTSPLHF.

The CDR3 reads CASRGRTGGATGELFF. As DNA, the CDR3 is TGTGCCAGCAGGGGAAGGACAGGGGGCGCAACCGGGGAGCTGTTTTTT. The genes are TRBV11-3 and TRBJ2-2, with 11 bases identical to TRBD1. Germline V gives CDR1 SGHNT, CDR2 YENEEA. The CDR3 loop spans 16 amino acids. J was trimmed by 5 bases and V by 6 bases; bases with no gene match: 8.

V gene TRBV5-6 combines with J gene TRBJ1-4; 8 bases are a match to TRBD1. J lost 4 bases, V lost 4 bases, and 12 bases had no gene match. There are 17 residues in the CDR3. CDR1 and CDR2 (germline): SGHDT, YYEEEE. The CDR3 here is CASSRLDRDQINEKLFF. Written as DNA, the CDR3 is TGTGCCAGCAGCCGACTGGACAGGGACCAAATTAATGAAAAACTGTTTTTT. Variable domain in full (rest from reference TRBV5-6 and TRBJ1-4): DAGVTQSPTHLIKTRGQQVTLRCSPKSGHDTVSWYQQALGQGPQFIFQYYEEEERQRGNFPDRFSGHQFPNYSSELNVNALLLGDSALYLCASSRLDRDQINEKLFFGSGTQLSVL.

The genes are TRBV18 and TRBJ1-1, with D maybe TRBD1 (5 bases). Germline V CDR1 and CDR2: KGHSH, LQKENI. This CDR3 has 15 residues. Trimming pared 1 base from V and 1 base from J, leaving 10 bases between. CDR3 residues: CASSPRSGGNTEAFF. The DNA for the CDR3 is TGTGCCAGCTCACCACGGTCCGGGGGGAACACTGAAGCTTTCTTT.

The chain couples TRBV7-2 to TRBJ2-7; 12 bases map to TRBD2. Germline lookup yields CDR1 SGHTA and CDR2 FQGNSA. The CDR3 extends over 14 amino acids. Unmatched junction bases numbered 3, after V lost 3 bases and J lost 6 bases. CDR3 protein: CASSFLAGGIEQYF. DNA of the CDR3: TGTGCCAGCAGCTTTCTAGCGGGGGGGATCGAGCAGTACTTC.

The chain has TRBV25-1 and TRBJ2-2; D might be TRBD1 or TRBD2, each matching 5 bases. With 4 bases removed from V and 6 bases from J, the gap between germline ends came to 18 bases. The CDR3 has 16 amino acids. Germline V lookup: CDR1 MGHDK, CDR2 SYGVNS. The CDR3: CASSVTGTQIPGELFF. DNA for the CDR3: TGTGCCAGCAGTGTCACCGGGACCCAGATACCCGGGGAGCTGTTTTTT.

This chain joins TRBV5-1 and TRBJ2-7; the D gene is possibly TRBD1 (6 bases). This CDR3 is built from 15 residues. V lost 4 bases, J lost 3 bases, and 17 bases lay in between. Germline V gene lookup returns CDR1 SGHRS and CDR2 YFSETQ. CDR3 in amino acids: CASSIRGSGGYEQYF. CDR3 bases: TGCGCCAGCAGCATAAGGGGGTCTGGGGGCTACGAGCAGTACTTC.

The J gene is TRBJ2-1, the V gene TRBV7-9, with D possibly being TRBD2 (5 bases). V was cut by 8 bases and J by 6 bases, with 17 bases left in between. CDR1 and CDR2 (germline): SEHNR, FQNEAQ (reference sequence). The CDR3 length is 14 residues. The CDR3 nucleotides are TGTGCCAGCTCCCGGGGTGACCCTCTCAATGAGCAGTTCTTC. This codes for CASSRGDPLNEQFF.

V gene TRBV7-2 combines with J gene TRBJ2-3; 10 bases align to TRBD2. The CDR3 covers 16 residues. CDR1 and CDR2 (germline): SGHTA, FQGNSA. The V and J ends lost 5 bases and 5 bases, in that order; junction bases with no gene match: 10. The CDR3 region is CASSGRASGSRDTQYF. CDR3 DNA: TGTGCCAGCAGCGGGCGAGCTAGCGGGAGTCGAGATACGCAGTATTTT.

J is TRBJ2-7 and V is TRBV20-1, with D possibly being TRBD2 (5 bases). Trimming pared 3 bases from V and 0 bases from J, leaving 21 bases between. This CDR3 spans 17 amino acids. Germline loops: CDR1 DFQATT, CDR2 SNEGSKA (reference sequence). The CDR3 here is CSASEGLSILSSYEQYF. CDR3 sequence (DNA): TGCAGTGCTAGTGAGGGCCTAAGCATACTTTCCTCCTACGAGCAGTACTTC.

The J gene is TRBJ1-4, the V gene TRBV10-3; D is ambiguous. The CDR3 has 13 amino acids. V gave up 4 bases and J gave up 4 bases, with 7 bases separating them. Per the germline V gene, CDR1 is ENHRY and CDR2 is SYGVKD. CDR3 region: CAISALFNEKLFF. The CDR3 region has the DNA TGTGCCATCAGTGCTCTTTTTAATGAAAAACTGTTTTTT.

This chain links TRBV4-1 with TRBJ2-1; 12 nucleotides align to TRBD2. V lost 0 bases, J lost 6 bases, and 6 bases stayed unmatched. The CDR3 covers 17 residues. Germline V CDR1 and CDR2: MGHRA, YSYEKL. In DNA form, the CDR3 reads TGCGCCAGCAGCCAAGACCGGACTAGCGGGAAAATCAATGAGCAGTTCTTC. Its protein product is CASSQDRTSGKINEQFF.

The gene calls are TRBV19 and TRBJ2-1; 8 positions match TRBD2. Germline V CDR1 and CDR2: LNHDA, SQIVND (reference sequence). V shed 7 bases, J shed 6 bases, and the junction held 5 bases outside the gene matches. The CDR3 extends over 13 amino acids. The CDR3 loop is CASIGGLVNEQFF. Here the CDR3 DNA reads TGTGCCAGTATTGGGGGACTAGTCAATGAGCAGTTCTTC. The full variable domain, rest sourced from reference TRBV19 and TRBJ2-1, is DGGITQSPKYLFRKEGQNVTLSCEQNLNHDAMYWYRQDPGQGLRLIYYSQIVNDFQKGDIAEGYSVSREKKESFPLTVTSAQKNPTAFYLCASIGGLVNEQFFGPGTRLTVL.

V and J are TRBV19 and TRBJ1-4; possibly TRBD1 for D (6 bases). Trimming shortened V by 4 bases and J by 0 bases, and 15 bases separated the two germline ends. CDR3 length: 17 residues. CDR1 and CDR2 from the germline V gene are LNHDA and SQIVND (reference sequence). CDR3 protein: CASSKTLRGSTNEKLFF. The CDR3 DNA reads TGTGCCAGTAGTAAAACGTTAAGGGGGTCAACTAATGAAAAACTGTTTTTT.

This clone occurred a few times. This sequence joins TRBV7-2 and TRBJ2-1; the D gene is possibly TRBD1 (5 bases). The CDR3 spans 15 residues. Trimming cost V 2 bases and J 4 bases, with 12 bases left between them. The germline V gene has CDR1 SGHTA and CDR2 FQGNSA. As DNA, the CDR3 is TGTGCCAGCAGCTTACGACGACAGACATACAATGAGCAGTTCTTC. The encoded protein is CASSLRRQTYNEQFF.

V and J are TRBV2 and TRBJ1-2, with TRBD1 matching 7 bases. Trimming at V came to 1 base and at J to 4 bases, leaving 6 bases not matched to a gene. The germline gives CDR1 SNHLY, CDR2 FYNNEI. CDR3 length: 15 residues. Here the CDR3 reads CASSEGTGWSYGYTF. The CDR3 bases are TGTGCCAGCAGTGAAGGGACAGGATGGAGCTATGGCTACACCTTC. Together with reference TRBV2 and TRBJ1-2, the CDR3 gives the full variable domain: EPEVTQTPSHQVTQMGQEVILRCVPISNHLYFYWYRQILGQKVEFLVSFYNNEISEKSEIFDDQFSVERPDGSNFTLKIRSTKLEDSAMYFCASSEGTGWSYGYTFGSGTRLTVV.

In DNA, the CDR3 is TGCGCCACAGTCTGGGCGGGGGGGCCAGATACGCAGTATTTT. Its translation is CATVWAGGPDTQYF. J is TRBJ2-3 and V is TRBV10-2, with 9 positions matching TRBD2. Trimming removed 10 bases from V and 4 bases from J; junction bases left unmatched: 9. CDR3 length: 14 amino acids. Germline V gene data show CDR1 as WSHSY and CDR2 as SAAADI.

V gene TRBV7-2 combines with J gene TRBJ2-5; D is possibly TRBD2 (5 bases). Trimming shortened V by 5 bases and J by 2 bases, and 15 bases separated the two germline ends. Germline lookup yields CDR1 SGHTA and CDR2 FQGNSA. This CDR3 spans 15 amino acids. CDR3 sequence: CASSGSSGFQETQYF. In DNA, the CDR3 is TGTGCCAGCAGCGGATCGTCGGGGTTTCAAGAGACCCAGTACTTC.

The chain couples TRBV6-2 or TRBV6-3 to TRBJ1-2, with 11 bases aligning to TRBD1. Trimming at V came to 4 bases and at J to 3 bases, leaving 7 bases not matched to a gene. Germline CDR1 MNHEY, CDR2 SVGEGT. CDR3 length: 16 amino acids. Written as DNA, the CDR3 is TGTGCCAGCAGTTCCACCCGGACAGGGGGCTACTATGGCTACACCTTC. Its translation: CASSSTRTGGYYGYTF.

This chain's CDR3 is CASSNGLAVSDTQYF. The CDR3 coding sequence is TGTGCCAGCAGTAATGGGCTAGCAGTATCAGATACGCAGTATTTT. The chain combines TRBV11-2 with TRBJ2-3; D might be TRBD2 (5 bases). The ends were cut back, 6 bases at V and 4 bases at J, with 17 bases in the middle. CDR1 is SGHAT and CDR2 is FQNNGV in the germline V gene. The CDR3 spans 15 residues. The complete variable domain, with remaining parts taken from reference TRBV11-2 and TRBJ2-3, reads EAGVAQSPRYKIIEKRQSVAFWCNPISGHATLYWYQQILGQGPKLLIQFQNNGVVDDSQLPKDRFSAERLKGVDSTLKIQPAKLEDSAVYLCASSNGLAVSDTQYFGPGTRLTVL.

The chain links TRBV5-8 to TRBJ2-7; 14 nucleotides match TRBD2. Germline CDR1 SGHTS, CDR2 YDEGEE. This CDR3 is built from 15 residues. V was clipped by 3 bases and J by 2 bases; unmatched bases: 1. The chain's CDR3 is CASSWGLAGAYEQYF. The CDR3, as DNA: TGTGCCAGCAGCTGGGGACTAGCGGGGGCCTACGAGCAGTACTTC.

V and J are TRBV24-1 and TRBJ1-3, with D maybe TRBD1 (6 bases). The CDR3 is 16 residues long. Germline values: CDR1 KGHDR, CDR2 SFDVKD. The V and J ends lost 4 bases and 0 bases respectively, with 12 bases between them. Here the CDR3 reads CATSDPDRTSGNTIYF. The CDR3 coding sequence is TGTGCCACCAGTGACCCCGACAGGACCTCTGGAAACACCATATATTTT.

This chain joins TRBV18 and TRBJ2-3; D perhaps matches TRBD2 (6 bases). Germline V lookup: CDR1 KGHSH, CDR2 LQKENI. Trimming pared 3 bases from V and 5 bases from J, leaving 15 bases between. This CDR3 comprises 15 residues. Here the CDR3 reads CASSPYPGVGDTQYF. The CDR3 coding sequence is TGTGCCAGCTCACCGTACCCGGGGGTGGGAGATACGCAGTATTTT.

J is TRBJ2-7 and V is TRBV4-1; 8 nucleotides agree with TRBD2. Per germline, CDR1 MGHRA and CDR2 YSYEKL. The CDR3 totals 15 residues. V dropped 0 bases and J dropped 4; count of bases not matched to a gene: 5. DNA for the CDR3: TGCGCCAGCAGCCAAGACCCGGGACTAGGATACGAGCAGTACTTC. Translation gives CASSQDPGLGYEQYF.